This T cell receptor (beta chain) was sequenced for a study of T cell responses to AZD1222 COVID-19 vaccine. Study-level findings and limits: Among vaccine-associated CD4 TCRs, coverage spanned spike, with dominance at 160-218 and 743-854. Researchers took repertoire samples only after the peak T cell response had come. Compared with day 0, the breadth and depth of the Spike-specific TCR repertoire rose significantly after two doses of AZD1222.

To note about this clone: Its target is not known.

Sequenced by immunoSEQ multiplex PCR; TCRdb stores in-frame clones only, minus some. The table lists some 170,000 clones, 90% to 95% of them singletons. Trimming took 4 bases from V and 2 from J; bases not matched to a gene: 1. The CDR3 runs 13 residues. CDR1 and CDR2 (germline): MNHNY, SVGAGI (reference sequence). This TCR derives from an adult in good health. The chain employs TRBV6-6 and TRBJ1-2; 7 positions agree with TRBD1. The starting material was peripheral blood, obtained on day 0 of MenACWY control vaccination. The CDR3 bases are TGTGCCAGCAGTTTGACAGGGAACTATGGCTACACCTTC. Translating it yields CASSLTGNYGYTF.